Each of the 27 T cell receptor beta chains below was sequenced from the same sample in a study of T-cell reconstitution after alpha-beta-depleted transplantation in children. Researchers prepared the TCRbeta library using unique molecular identifiers, the study reports. MiXCR was run by TCRdb on the PCR reads, yielding one entry per CDR3 protein. The table records 550,000 to 600,000 distinct CDR3 sequences, 23% of them present only once. The starting material was PBMCs, mostly from graft donor cells, obtained 360 days after TCRalphabeta/CD19-depleted stem cell transplant. The receptors were sampled from a boy younger than two who had a stem cell transplant for acute myeloid leukemia, so the T cells may come from the graft donor.

This clonotype was detected ten times or more. The genes are TRBV6-1 and TRBJ2-1; D remains unclear. CDR1 MNHNS and CDR2 SASEGT come from the germline V gene. The CDR3 has 14 amino acids. The V end lost 3 bases, the J end lost 4 bases, and 10 bases lay between the germline ends. CDR3 sequence reads: CASSEALPYNEQFF. The DNA of the CDR3 is TGTGCCAGCAGTGAGGCCCTTCCATACAATGAGCAGTTCTTC.

J is TRBJ2-4 and V is TRBV7-8, with 9 bases identical to TRBD1. From germline, CDR1 is SGHVS and CDR2 FQNEAQ. The CDR3 totals 13 residues. V was clipped by 6 bases and J by 11 bases; unmatched bases: 8. DNA of the CDR3: TGTGCCAGCAGAGGGTGGGGGACAGGGTTTCAGTACTTC. Protein product: CASRGWGTGFQYF.

This clonotype was seen many times. The V and J genes are TRBV10-3 and TRBJ2-2; D is unresolved. V lost 0 bases and J 7 bases, leaving 6 bases between the germline ends. CDR1 is ENHRY, CDR2 SYGVKD, per germline. The CDR3 is 13 residues long. Here the CDR3 DNA reads TGTGCCATCAGTGAGTCGTCCGACGGGGAGCTGTTTTTT. Protein product: CAISESSDGELFF.

This chain links TRBV20-1 with TRBJ2-5; TRBD1 matches 8 bases. CDR3 length: 13 amino acids. Germline V gives CDR1 DFQATT, CDR2 SNEGSKA (reference sequence). Trimming took 3 bases from V and 4 from J; bases not matched to a gene: 4. For the CDR3, the DNA is TGCAGTGCTAGGGAGACAGGGGTAGAGACCCAGTACTTC. Its protein is CSARETGVETQYF.

In this sample, this clonotype turned up many times. This chain uses TRBV20-1 with TRBJ2-1; 9 nucleotides agree with TRBD1. The CDR3 covers 15 residues. Germline CDR1 DFQATT, CDR2 SNEGSKA (reference sequence). V shed 3 bases, J shed 6 bases, and the junction held 9 bases outside the gene matches. The CDR3 sequence: CSARAAGQGSNEQFF. CDR3 nucleotide sequence: TGCAGTGCTAGGGCCGCGGGACAGGGTTCCAATGAGCAGTTCTTC.

The chain is built from TRBV28 and TRBJ1-5; 10 nucleotides line up with TRBD1. With V trimmed by 6 bases and J by 7 bases, 6 bases remained unmatched. CDR1 is MDHEN and CDR2 is SYDVKM in the germline V gene. This CDR3 has 14 residues. In DNA, the CDR3 is TGTGCCAGCAGGGTCGGACAGGGGGGACAGCCCCAGCATTTT. Translated: CASRVGQGGQPQHF.

This clonotype was recorded only once. As DNA, the CDR3 is TGTGCCAGCAGTTTCGATTCACCCCTCCACTTT. Protein sequence: CASSFDSPLHF. The chain uses TRBV28 and TRBJ1-6; D not resolved. CDR3 length: 11 amino acids. The V gene's germline CDR1 is MDHEN and CDR2 SYDVKM. The V and J ends lost 3 bases and 8 bases respectively, with 2 bases between them.

DNA for the CDR3: TGCAGTGCTAGAAGGACTAGCAATCAAGGGGAGCTGTTTTTT. Translation gives CSARRTSNQGELFF. The V gene is TRBV20-1, the J gene TRBJ2-2; 8 nucleotides agree with TRBD2. CDR1 is DFQATT, CDR2 SNEGSKA, per germline (reference sequence). This CDR3 spans 14 amino acids. Unmatched junction bases numbered 7, after V lost 2 bases and J lost 8 bases.

This clonotype showed up just a few times. The chain combines TRBV20-1 with TRBJ1-5; D uncertain. This CDR3 contains 15 residues. Looked up from germline, CDR1 is DFQATT and CDR2 is SNEGSKA (reference sequence). V dropped 3 bases and J dropped 7 bases, with 19 bases sitting between them. The CDR3 nucleotides read TGCAGTGCTAGTCAGGCAGGTGCGGGTTACCAGCCCCAGCATTTT. It is translated as CSASQAGAGYQPQHF.

This clonotype was picked up many times. The gene calls are TRBV3-1 and TRBJ1-1; maybe TRBD1 (6 bases). V lost 4 bases, J lost 11 bases, and 14 bases lay in between. The CDR3 covers 12 residues. Germline V lookup: CDR1 LGHDT, CDR2 YNNKEL (reference sequence). This CDR3 reads CASSLAQGDAFF. CDR3 coding DNA: TGTGCCAGCAGCCTCGCACAGGGTGACGCTTTCTTT.

The chain couples TRBV7-9 to TRBJ2-7; D uncertain. Germline V gene lookup returns CDR1 SEHNR and CDR2 FQNEAQ (reference sequence). Between the trimmed V and J ends, which lost 5 bases and 5 bases, there was a span of 10 bases. The CDR3 runs to 12 residues. CDR3 nucleotides: TGTGCCAGCAGCCCCGGAGTTGACGAGCAGTACTTC. Its protein is CASSPGVDEQYF.

The sample holds many counts of this clonotype. This chain connects TRBV29-1 to TRBJ2-5; maybe TRBD1 (6 bases). In germline, CDR1 is SQVTM, CDR2 ANQGSEA. This CDR3 region has 12 residues. V was clipped by 7 bases and J by 2 bases, with 11 bases between them. CDR3: CSAGQRQETQYF. In DNA form, the CDR3 reads TGCAGCGCCGGACAGCGTCAAGAGACCCAGTACTTC.

This clonotype has at least ten counts. The chain is built from TRBV5-5 and TRBJ2-3; 7 nucleotides align to TRBD1. The CDR3 has 13 residues. Germline CDR1 and CDR2: SGHKS and YYEKEE (reference sequence). The V and J ends lost 5 bases and 4 bases, in that order; junction bases with no gene match: 4. The CDR3 here is CASRTQGPDTQYF. CDR3 DNA: TGTGCCAGCAGGACACAGGGGCCAGATACGCAGTATTTT.

At least ten counts were recorded for this clonotype. The V and J genes are TRBV6-5 and TRBJ2-1; 10 bases line up with TRBD1. V shed 6 bases, J shed 4 bases, and the junction held 6 bases outside the gene matches. Germline-derived CDR1 and CDR2 are MNHEY and SVGAGI. The CDR3 is 15 residues long. For the CDR3, the DNA is TGTGCCAGCAGCGCAGGACAGGGGGATTACAATGAGCAGTTCTTC. Its protein product is CASSAGQGDYNEQFF.

This clonotype showed up many times. This chain joins TRBV29-1 and TRBJ2-1, with TRBD2 matching 10 bases. V shed 2 bases, J shed 7 bases, and the junction held 8 bases outside the gene matches. In germline, CDR1 is SQVTM, CDR2 ANQGSEA. The CDR3 covers 15 residues. CDR3 coding DNA: TGCAGCGTTGAAACTCCAGCGGGGGGGCCGAATGAGCAGTTCTTC. It encodes CSVETPAGGPNEQFF.

The genes are TRBV6-2 or TRBV6-3 and TRBJ2-2; TRBD2 aligns across 9 bases. CDR3 length: 14 amino acids. CDR1 and CDR2 (germline): MNHEY, SVGEGT. The V gene end was trimmed by 6 bases and the J gene end by 6 bases; junction bases not matched to a gene: 5. The CDR3: CASRPSGESGELFF. The DNA for the CDR3 is TGTGCCAGCAGACCTAGCGGGGAATCCGGGGAGCTGTTTTTT.

Worth noting for this clonotype: A read error is possible here, since a much larger clone lies one base away. This rearrangement joins TRBV28 to TRBJ2-7; TRBD1 matches 10 bases. J was trimmed by 4 bases and V by 5 bases; bases with no gene match: 8. Germline V gene sequence: CDR1 MDHEN, CDR2 SYDVKM. The CDR3 has 15 amino acids. Here the CDR3 reads CASSPSGQGKYEQYF. The CDR3 DNA is TGTGCCAGCAGTCCCTCGGGACAGGGGAAATACGAGCAGTACTTC.

This clonotype was seen ten or more times. The CDR3 DNA reads TGCGCCAGCAGCCAAGACAGCCCTCTAGCGGGGGGCTACAATGAGCAGTTCTTC. As protein: CASSQDSPLAGGYNEQFF. J is TRBJ2-1 and V is TRBV4-3; 11 positions match TRBD2. The germline V gene has CDR1 LGHNA and CDR2 YSLEER. This CDR3 region has 18 residues. V was pared by 0 bases and J by 3 bases, with 7 bases of the junction left unmatched.

In its sample, this clonotype was seen many times. The chain uses TRBV6-1 and TRBJ2-1; D might be TRBD1 (6 bases). The CDR3 spans 14 residues. CDR1 and CDR2 (germline): MNHNS, SASEGT. The V end lost 5 bases, the J end lost 7 bases, and 15 bases lay between the germline ends. The CDR3 sequence: CASSITQGTNEQFF. For the CDR3, the DNA is TGTGCCAGCAGTATCACCCAGGGGACGAATGAGCAGTTCTTC.

The rearrangement joins TRBV20-1 to TRBJ2-1, with D uncertain. The CDR3 covers 10 residues. The ends were cut back, 4 bases at V and 12 bases at J, with 10 bases in the middle. Germline-derived CDR1 and CDR2 are DFQATT and SNEGSKA (reference sequence). The CDR3 bases are TGCAGTGCTACCCTGTTAGGGCAGTTCTTC. Translated: CSATLLGQFF.

V is TRBV7-9 and J is TRBJ2-7; 7 bases are a match to TRBD1. The V gene end was trimmed by 4 bases and the J gene end by 5 bases; junction bases not matched to a gene: 17. CDR1 is SEHNR, CDR2 FQNEAQ, per germline (reference sequence). The CDR3 totals 17 residues. The CDR3 loop is CASSSGCRQGKRNEQYV. The CDR3 nucleotides read TGTGCCAGCAGCTCGGGTTGTCGACAGGGAAAGAGGAACGAGCAGTACGTC.

The rearrangement uses TRBV4-2 and TRBJ2-2; D is possibly TRBD1 (6 bases). V gave up 0 bases and J gave up 3 bases, with 20 bases separating them. Germline CDR1 is LGHNA and CDR2 is YNFKEQ. The CDR3 runs 19 residues. CDR3 DNA sequence: TGTGCCAGCAGCCAAGATTCGAGATTTAGGGGGTTTGACACCGGGGAGCTGTTTTTT. Encoded protein: CASSQDSRFRGFDTGELFF.

The CDR3 protein is CSARDRRVNTGELFF. The CDR3 DNA follows: TGCAGTGCTAGAGATCGGCGGGTGAACACCGGGGAGCTGTTTTTT. This chain connects TRBV20-1 to TRBJ2-2, with TRBD2 as a possible D gene (5 bases). This CDR3 is built from 15 residues. Germline CDR1 is DFQATT and CDR2 is SNEGSKA (reference sequence). Trimming stripped 0 bases from V and 1 base from J, with 9 bases between.

This clonotype occurred many times. The chain links TRBV6-5 to TRBJ2-6; D ambiguous. This CDR3 spans 18 amino acids. CDR1 and CDR2 from the germline V gene are MNHEY and SVGAGI. V lost 2 bases and J lost 1, with 15 bases in between. CDR3 sequence (DNA): TGTGCCAGCAGTTACGACACTATAACGCCATCTGGGGCCAACGTCCTGACTTTC. Translation gives CASSYDTITPSGANVLTF.

This clonotype was picked up many times. J is TRBJ2-1 and V is TRBV10-3; TRBD2 matches at 10 bases. Germline CDR1 and CDR2: ENHRY and SYGVKD. CDR3 size: 14 residues. The J segment lost 6 bases and the V segment lost 8 bases, leaving 7 bases of the junction unmatched. The chain's CDR3 is CAIGAGGPLNEQFF. The CDR3, as DNA: TGTGCCATCGGAGCGGGGGGGCCGCTCAATGAGCAGTTCTTC.

This clonotype was seen only a few times. The chain couples TRBV7-2 to TRBJ2-1, with D perhaps assigned TRBD1 or TRBD2 (6 bases each). Germline values: CDR1 SGHTA, CDR2 FQGNSA. Trimming removed 2 bases from V and 6 bases from J, with 14 bases in between. There are 15 residues in the CDR3. The CDR3 loop is CASSLRGGQINEQFF. The CDR3 region has the DNA TGTGCCAGCAGCTTACGGGGAGGACAGATCAATGAGCAGTTCTTC. Complete variable domain (other parts from reference TRBV7-2 and TRBJ2-1): GAGVSQSPSNKVTEKGKDVELRCDPISGHTALYWYRQSLGQGLEFLIYFQGNSAPDKSGLPSDRFSAERTGGSVSTLTIQRTQQEDSAVYLCASSLRGGQINEQFFGPGTRLTVL.

At least ten counts were recorded for this clonotype. The CDR3 loop reads CSVGNSYEQYV. In nucleotides, the CDR3 is TGCAGCGTTGGTAACAGTTACGAGCAGTACGTC. The V and J genes are TRBV29-1 and TRBJ2-7; unclear D gene. CDR1 is SQVTM, CDR2 ANQGSEA, per germline. Trimming took off 4 bases at V and 4 bases at J, with 8 bases between the two ends. The CDR3 extends over 11 amino acids.